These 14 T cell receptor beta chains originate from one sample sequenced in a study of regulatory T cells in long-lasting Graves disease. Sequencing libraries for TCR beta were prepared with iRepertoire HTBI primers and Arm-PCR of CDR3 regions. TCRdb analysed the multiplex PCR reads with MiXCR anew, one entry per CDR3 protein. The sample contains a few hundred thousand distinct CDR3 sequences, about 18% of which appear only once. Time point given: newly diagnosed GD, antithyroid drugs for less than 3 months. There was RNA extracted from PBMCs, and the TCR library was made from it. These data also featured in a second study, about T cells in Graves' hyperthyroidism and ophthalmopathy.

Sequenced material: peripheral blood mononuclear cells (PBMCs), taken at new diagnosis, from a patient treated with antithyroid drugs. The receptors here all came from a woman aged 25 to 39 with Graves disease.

CDR3 amino acids: CASRVPGVLTEAFF. The CDR3 DNA is TGCGCCAGCAGGGTTCCAGGGGTTCTCACTGAAGCTTTCTTT. The J gene is TRBJ1-1, the V gene TRBV4-1; TRBD1 might be the D (6 bases). CDR3 length equals 14 residues. The V gene's germline CDR1 is MGHRA and CDR2 YSYEKL. The V end was cut by 6 bases, the J end by 4 bases, with 15 bases between.

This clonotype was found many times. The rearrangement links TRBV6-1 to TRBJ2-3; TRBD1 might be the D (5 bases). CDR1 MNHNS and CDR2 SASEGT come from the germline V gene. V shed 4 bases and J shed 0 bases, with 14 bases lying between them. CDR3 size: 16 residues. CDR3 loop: CASSASTVTSTDTQYF. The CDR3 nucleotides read TGTGCCAGCAGTGCCTCGACAGTAACTAGCACAGATACGCAGTATTTT.

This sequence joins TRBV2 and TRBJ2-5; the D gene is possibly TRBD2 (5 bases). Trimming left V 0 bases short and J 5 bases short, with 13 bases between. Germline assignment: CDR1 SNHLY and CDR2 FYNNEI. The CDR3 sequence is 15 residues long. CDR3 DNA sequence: TGTGCCAGCAGTGAAGCTTCCCCCCCGGGGGAGACCCAGTACTTC. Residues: CASSEASPPGETQYF.

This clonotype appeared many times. The CDR3 DNA sequence: TGTGCCAGCAGTGATGGGGCTAGCGGGGGGGAGACCCAGTACTTC. This gives the protein CASSDGASGGETQYF. The rearrangement uses TRBV2 and TRBJ2-5; 11 bases align to TRBD2. V shed 3 bases, J shed 5 bases, and the junction held 5 bases outside the gene matches. Germline values: CDR1 SNHLY, CDR2 FYNNEI. This CDR3 has 15 amino acids.

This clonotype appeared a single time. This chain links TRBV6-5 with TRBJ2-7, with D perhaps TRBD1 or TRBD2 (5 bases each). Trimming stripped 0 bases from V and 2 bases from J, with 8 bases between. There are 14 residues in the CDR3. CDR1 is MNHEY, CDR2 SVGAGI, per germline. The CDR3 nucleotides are TGTGCCAGCAGTTACTCGGGACGGACCTACGAGCAGTACTTC. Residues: CASSYSGRTYEQYF.

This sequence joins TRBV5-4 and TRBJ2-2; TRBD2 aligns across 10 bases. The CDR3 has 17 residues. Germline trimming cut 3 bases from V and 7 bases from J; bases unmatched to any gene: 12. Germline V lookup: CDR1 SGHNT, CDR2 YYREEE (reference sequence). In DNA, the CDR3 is TGTGCCAGCAGCTCGGAGAAGAGCGGGGGGGGCGTCGGGGAGCTGTTTTTT. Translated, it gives CASSSEKSGGGVGELFF.

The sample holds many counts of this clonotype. Written as DNA, the CDR3 is TGTGCCAGCAGCTCTATCGAGGGGGGACCACGTAGCAATCAGCCCCAGCATTTT. Translated, it gives CASSSIEGGPRSNQPQHF. This chain uses TRBV7-8 with TRBJ1-5; tentatively, D is TRBD1 (6 bases). The CDR3 runs to 18 residues. Between the trimmed V and J ends, which lost 4 bases and 0 bases, there was a span of 19 bases. Germline CDR1 is SGHVS and CDR2 is FQNEAQ.

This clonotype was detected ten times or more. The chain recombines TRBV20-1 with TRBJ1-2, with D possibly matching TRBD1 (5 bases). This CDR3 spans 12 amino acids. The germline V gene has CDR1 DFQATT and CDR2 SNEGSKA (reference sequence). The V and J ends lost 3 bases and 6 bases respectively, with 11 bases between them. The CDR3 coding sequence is TGCAGTGCTAGTAGGGGTTCCCATGGCTACACCTTC. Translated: CSASRGSHGYTF.

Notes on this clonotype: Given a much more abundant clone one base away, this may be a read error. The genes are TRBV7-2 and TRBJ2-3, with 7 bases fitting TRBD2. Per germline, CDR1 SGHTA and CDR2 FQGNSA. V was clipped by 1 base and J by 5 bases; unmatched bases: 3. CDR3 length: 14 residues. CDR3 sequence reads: CASSLGGGGDTQYF. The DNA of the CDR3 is TGTGCCAGCAGCTTAGGGGGGGGAGGAGATACGCAGTATTTT.

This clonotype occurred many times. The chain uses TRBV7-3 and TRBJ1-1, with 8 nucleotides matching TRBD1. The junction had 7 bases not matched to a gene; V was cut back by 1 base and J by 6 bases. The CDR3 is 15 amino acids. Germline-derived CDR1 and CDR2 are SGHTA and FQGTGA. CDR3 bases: TGTGCCAGCAGCTTAAGACATGGACAGGGCGCTGAAGCTTTCTTT. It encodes CASSLRHGQGAEAFF.

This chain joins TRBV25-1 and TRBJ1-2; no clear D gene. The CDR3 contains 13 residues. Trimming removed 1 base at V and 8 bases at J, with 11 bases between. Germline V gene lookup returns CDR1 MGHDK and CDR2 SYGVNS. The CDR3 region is CASSELGHRGYTF. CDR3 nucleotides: TGTGCCAGCAGTGAATTAGGGCATCGGGGCTACACCTTC.

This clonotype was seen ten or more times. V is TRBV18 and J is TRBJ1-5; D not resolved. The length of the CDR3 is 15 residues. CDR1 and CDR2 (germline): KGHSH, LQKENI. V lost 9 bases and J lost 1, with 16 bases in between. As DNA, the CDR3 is TGTGCCAGTTCAACCGGGCAGATCAGCAATCAGCCCCAGCATTTT. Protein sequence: CASSTGQISNQPQHF.

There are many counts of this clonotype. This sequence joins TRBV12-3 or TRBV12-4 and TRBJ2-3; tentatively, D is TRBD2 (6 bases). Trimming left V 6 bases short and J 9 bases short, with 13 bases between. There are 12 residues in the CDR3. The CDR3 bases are TGTGCCAGCAGGGAGGGCGGGGACACGCAGTATTTT. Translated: CASREGGDTQYF.

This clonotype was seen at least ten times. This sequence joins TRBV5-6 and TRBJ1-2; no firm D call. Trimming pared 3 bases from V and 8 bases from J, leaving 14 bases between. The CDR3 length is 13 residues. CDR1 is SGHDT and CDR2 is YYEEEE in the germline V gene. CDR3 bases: TGTGCCAGCAGCTACACGGCGCCGCGAGGCTACACCTTC. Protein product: CASSYTAPRGYTF.